These 25 T cell receptor beta chains were sequenced from one sample in a study of regulatory T cells in long-lasting Graves disease. Time point defined: newly diagnosed GD, antithyroid drugs for less than 3 months. RNA extracted from PBMCs served as the sequencing template. TCR beta libraries were built with iRepertoire HTBI primers and Arm-PCR of CDR3 regions. Each CDR3 protein gets one entry after TCRdb re-called the multiplex PCR reads with MiXCR. Of around 240,000 distinct CDR3 sequences in the sample, 15% to 20% were seen once. These data were also filed under a second study, of T cells in Graves' hyperthyroidism and ophthalmopathy.

Sequences were derived from peripheral blood mononuclear cells (PBMCs), sampled at new diagnosis, from a patient treated with antithyroid drugs. Source of these receptors: a woman between 25 and 40 years old with Graves disease.

This clonotype has at least ten counts. The chain carries TRBV2 and TRBJ1-4, with TRBD1 matching over 8 bases. Germline trimming cut 1 base from V and 4 bases from J; bases unmatched to any gene: 8. The germline CDR1 and CDR2 sequences are SNHLY and FYNNEI. The CDR3 consists of 17 residues. The CDR3 DNA follows: TGTGCCAGCAGTGAAGGTTTTTGGGGACAGGTTAATGAAAAACTGTTTTTT. Translating it yields CASSEGFWGQVNEKLFF.

This clonotype was seen at least ten times. J is TRBJ2-3 and V is TRBV7-9; 7 bases agree with TRBD1. The CDR3 consists of 12 residues. J lost 6 bases, V lost 8 bases, and 5 bases had no gene match. Germline CDR1 reads SEHNR; CDR2 reads FQNEAQ (reference sequence). The CDR3 DNA reads TGTGCCAGCGTCTCGACAGGGGATACGCAGTATTTT. Encoded protein: CASVSTGDTQYF.

This clonotype was seen many times. The chain combines TRBV3-1 with TRBJ2-2, with D possibly being TRBD1 or TRBD2 (5 bases each). Germline loops: CDR1 LGHDT, CDR2 YNNKEL (reference sequence). This CDR3 is 15 amino acids long. The V end was cut by 3 bases, the J end by 4 bases, with 12 bases between. CDR3 region: CASSHPGPGTGELFF. As DNA, the CDR3 is TGTGCCAGCAGCCACCCGGGGCCCGGCACCGGGGAGCTGTTTTTT. The full variable domain, in which reference TRBV3-1 and TRBJ2-2 provide the parts outside the CDR3, is DTAVSQTPKYLVTQMGNDKSIKCEQNLGHDTMYWYKQDSKKFLKIMFSYNNKELIINETVPNRFSPKSPDKAHLNLHINSLELGDSAVYFCASSHPGPGTGELFFGEGSRLTVL.

In its sample, this clonotype was seen many times. This rearrangement joins TRBV18 to TRBJ2-1; TRBD2 aligns across 7 bases. Per the germline V gene, CDR1 is KGHSH and CDR2 is LQKENI. The ends lost 2 bases at V and 0 bases at J; junction bases unmatched: 1. The CDR3 is 15 residues long. CDR3 region: CASSPGGGSYNEQFF. CDR3 nucleotide sequence: TGTGCCAGCTCACCAGGGGGGGGCTCCTACAATGAGCAGTTCTTC.

This sequence joins TRBV19 and TRBJ2-5; perhaps TRBD2 as D (5 bases). With 6 bases removed from V and 3 bases from J, the gap between germline ends came to 11 bases. This CDR3 is built from 13 residues. Germline V gene sequence: CDR1 LNHDA, CDR2 SQIVND (reference sequence). Written as DNA, the CDR3 is TGTGCCAGTAGCCATGGGCGGGAAGAGACCCAGTACTTC. It codes for CASSHGREETQYF.

This clonotype occurred many times. V usage is TRBV15 and J usage is TRBJ1-5; D not certain. Deletions cut 0 bases from V and 7 bases from J, with 13 bases between. Per germline, CDR1 LNHNV and CDR2 YYDKDF (reference sequence). CDR3 length equals 15 residues. The CDR3 DNA is TGTGCCACCAGCAGAGATAGGCGGGGTTCCCAGCCCCAGCATTTT. This translates into CATSRDRRGSQPQHF.

This chain joins TRBV6-5 and TRBJ1-5; a possible D gene is TRBD1 (5 bases). The germline gives CDR1 MNHEY, CDR2 SVGAGI. The V gene lost 6 bases and the J gene lost 2 bases, with 11 bases spanning the gap. The CDR3 loop spans 14 amino acids. The CDR3 region has the DNA TGTGCCAGCAGCCTGGAACAGGGCAATCAGCCCCAGCATTTT. It codes for CASSLEQGNQPQHF.

The sample holds many counts of this clonotype. The CDR3 coding sequence is TGTGCCAGCAGGGCAAACCCCCCACCCCTCCACTTT. Its protein is CASRANPPPLHF. This chain uses TRBV6-1 with TRBJ1-6; D is unresolved. CDR1 is MNHNS, CDR2 SASEGT, per germline. CDR3 length: 12 amino acids. Between the trimmed V and J ends, which lost 6 bases and 11 bases, there was a span of 11 bases.

This clonotype was detected ten times or more. A much larger clone is a single base away; this may be a read error. The chain recombines TRBV2 with TRBJ2-3; 14 positions match TRBD2. CDR1 is SNHLY, CDR2 FYNNEI, per germline. J lost 4 bases, V lost 6 bases, and 9 bases had no gene match. The CDR3 has 17 amino acids. The CDR3, as DNA: TGTGCCAGCAGCGGTGGACTAGCGGGGGGCACAGCAGATACGCAGTATTTT. Translating it yields CASSGGLAGGTADTQYF.

This clonotype has more than one count but fewer than ten. V gene TRBV14 combines with J gene TRBJ1-1; D is uncertain. V was trimmed by 4 bases and J by 2 bases, leaving 14 bases between them. The CDR3 length is 15 residues. The germline gives CDR1 SGHDN, CDR2 FVKESK. The CDR3 loop reads CASSRSLPDNTEAFF. The DNA for the CDR3 is TGTGCCAGCAGCCGCTCGCTCCCAGACAACACTGAAGCTTTCTTT.

This clonotype showed up many times. This chain uses TRBV7-2 with TRBJ1-2; no definite D call. CDR1 and CDR2 (germline): SGHTA, FQGNSA. This CDR3 is built from 14 residues. The ends were cut back, 1 base at V and 1 base at J, with 7 bases in the middle. Here the CDR3 DNA reads TGTGCCAGCAGCTTAGATTGGCTTAACTATGGCTACACCTTC. Its translation: CASSLDWLNYGYTF.

This clonotype was picked up many times. The CDR3 sequence is CASGLDGDRAEGHEQFF. The CDR3 nucleotides read TGTGCTAGTGGTTTGGACGGGGACAGGGCCGAGGGCCATGAGCAGTTCTTC. The gene calls are TRBV12-5 and TRBJ2-1; 9 positions match TRBD1. CDR3 length: 17 amino acids. Trimming at V came to 1 base and at J to 8 bases, leaving 12 bases not matched to a gene. Germline loops: CDR1 LGHNT, CDR2 FRNRAP.

There are many counts of this clonotype. V gene TRBV3-1 combines with J gene TRBJ2-6; D might be TRBD1 or TRBD2, each matching 5 bases. The germline V gene has CDR1 LGHDT and CDR2 YNNKEL (reference sequence). The CDR3 spans 17 residues. V lost 1 base to trimming and J lost 0 bases, with 10 bases between them. In DNA, the CDR3 is TGTGCCAGCAGCCAAGGACCGGGGCGCTCTGGGGCCAACGTCCTGACTTTC. This gives the protein CASSQGPGRSGANVLTF.

This clonotype came up many times. The V and J genes are TRBV5-6 and TRBJ2-1; TRBD1 might be the D (7 bases). Germline CDR1 is SGHDT and CDR2 is YYEEEE. The CDR3 is 16 amino acids. V lost 0 bases and J 9 bases, leaving 19 bases between the germline ends. For the CDR3, the DNA is TGTGCCAGCAGCTTGGCAGTCAGGGGGGTGTCAGTTGAGCAGTTCTTC. Protein: CASSLAVRGVSVEQFF.

This clonotype appeared a single time. The missing conserved phenylalanine or tryptophan at the end of this CDR3 makes a read error likely. The V and J genes are TRBV20-1 and TRBJ2-2; D remains unclear. V gave up 0 bases and J gave up 8 bases, with 4 bases separating them. Germline CDR1 reads DFQATT; CDR2 reads SNEGSKA (reference sequence). The CDR3 totals 11 residues. CDR3 coding DNA: TGCAGTGCTAGAGATCGAGGGGAGCTGTTTTTA. Translation gives CSARDRGELFL.

This clonotype was detected ten times or more. CDR3 amino acids: CATTGQVYNEQFF. In DNA form, the CDR3 reads TGTGCCACCACGGGACAGGTTTACAATGAGCAGTTCTTC. This chain links TRBV6-1 with TRBJ2-1, with 8 positions matching TRBD1. The length of the CDR3 is 13 residues. Germline V CDR1 and CDR2: MNHNS, SASEGT. V lost 10 bases, J lost 4 bases, and 6 bases stayed unmatched.

Ten or more counts support this clonotype. This rearrangement joins TRBV6-2 or TRBV6-3 to TRBJ2-7; TRBD1 matches 10 bases. J lost 7 bases, V lost 5 bases, and 8 bases had no gene match. Germline loops: CDR1 MNHEY, CDR2 SVGEGT. The CDR3 length is 14 residues. Here the CDR3 DNA reads TGTGCCAGCAGTCCCTGGACAGGGGGTGGTGAGCAGTACTTC. Its translation is CASSPWTGGGEQYF.

This clonotype was picked up many times. The chain links TRBV20-1 to TRBJ2-1; TRBD2 aligns across 9 bases. The ends lost 1 base at V and 8 bases at J; junction bases unmatched: 9. Germline CDR1 and CDR2: DFQATT and SNEGSKA (reference sequence). The CDR3 totals 15 residues. CDR3 in amino acids: CSARGYGRGGYEQFF. The CDR3 region has the DNA TGCAGTGCTAGAGGGTATGGGCGGGGGGGATATGAGCAGTTCTTC.

The chain has TRBV18 and TRBJ1-1; no firm D call. V was shortened by 0 bases and J by 2 bases, with 13 bases between the two germline ends. Germline V lookup: CDR1 KGHSH, CDR2 LQKENI. The CDR3 covers 16 residues. The CDR3 DNA follows: TGTGCCAGCTCACCACCGGGAGCGGGGAGTAACACTGAAGCTTTCTTT. It specifies CASSPPGAGSNTEAFF.

This clonotype was counted ten times or more. The CDR3 nucleotides read TGTGCCAGCAGCCAAGGAGGGACAGGAGGGCCCAATGAGCAGTTCTTC. Residues: CASSQGGTGGPNEQFF. This chain connects TRBV14 to TRBJ2-1, with 8 bases that match TRBD1. The CDR3 extends over 16 amino acids. CDR1 is SGHDN, CDR2 FVKESK, per germline. Trimming at V came to 1 base and at J to 6 bases, leaving 8 bases not matched to a gene.

Concerning this clonotype: This probably arose from a read error, given a far larger clone one base away. This chain joins TRBV7-2 and TRBJ2-3; perhaps TRBD2 as D (6 bases). V lost 5 bases, J lost 5 bases, and 14 bases lay in between. CDR3 size: 14 residues. CDR1 is SGHTA, CDR2 FQGNSA, per germline. CDR3 sequence reads: CASSPRPSEDTQYF. CDR3 DNA sequence: TGTGCCAGCAGCCCCAGGCCTAGCGAAGATACGCAGTATTTT.

At least ten counts were recorded for this clonotype. The chain carries TRBV3-1 and TRBJ2-1; no clear D. This CDR3 has 15 amino acids. CDR1 is LGHDT, CDR2 YNNKEL, per germline (reference sequence). Trimming cost V 6 bases and J 0 bases, with 12 bases left between them. The CDR3 loop is CASSSTRSSYNEQFF. In DNA, the CDR3 is TGTGCCAGCAGTTCGACACGAAGCTCCTACAATGAGCAGTTCTTC.

This clonotype showed up many times. V is TRBV4-1 and J is TRBJ1-2; 7 bases are a match to TRBD1. V lost 0 bases and J lost 3; bases outside the gene matches: 4. The germline CDR1 and CDR2 sequences are MGHRA and YSYEKL. This CDR3 spans 15 amino acids. The CDR3 DNA sequence: TGCGCCAGCAGCCAAGATGACAGGGACCACTATGGCTACACCTTC. Protein product: CASSQDDRDHYGYTF.

The chain employs TRBV20-1 and TRBJ2-3; TRBD2 matches at 10 bases. This CDR3 contains 14 residues. J lost 7 bases, V lost 3 bases, and 7 bases had no gene match. In germline, CDR1 is DFQATT, CDR2 SNEGSKA (reference sequence). The CDR3 nucleotides read TGCAGTGCTAGGCTTAGCGGGGGGACTAATACGCAGTATTTT. Its translation is CSARLSGGTNTQYF.

The chain employs TRBV6-2 or TRBV6-3 and TRBJ2-4; TRBD1 agrees at 10 bases. Per the germline V gene, CDR1 is MNHEY and CDR2 is SVGEGT. Unmatched junction bases numbered 7, after V lost 6 bases and J lost 2 bases. The CDR3 length is 16 residues. The DNA of the CDR3 is TGTGCCAGCAGCCGGGACAGGGGCCTAACCAAAAACATTCAGTACTTC. As protein: CASSRDRGLTKNIQYF.